Listed below are T cell receptor beta chains from one sample, sequenced in a study of blood T cells in healthy people across ages. TCRdb passed the 5' RACE reads through MiXCR, listing each CDR3 protein once. The sample carries around 700,000 distinct CDR3 sequences, around a quarter recorded once. These data were also reused for a study on T cells of mothers and their children.

What was sequenced was blood. These receptors originate from a boy aged 5 to 17 in good health. Each CDR3 is given with its conserved first and last residue. The order of the fields is J gene, D gene, clone size, CDR3 length, V gene, CDR3 protein, CDR3 DNA. A D gene is named only where the DNA matches it firmly. Size is stated for part of the rows, as once, few or many counts, or as a class when the clone is expanded.

>TRBJ1-4|-|-|16|TRBV28
CASSPGQSGYGEKLFF
TGTGCCAGCAGTCCGGGGCAATCGGGGTATGGCGAAAAACTGTTTTTT
>TRBJ1-2|-|-|14|TRBV6-5
CASRRDVRTYGYTF
TGTGCCAGCAGGCGGGACGTTAGAACCTATGGCTACACCTTC
>TRBJ1-4|-|few|13|TRBV12-3/TRBV12-4
CASTVGRGEKLFF
TGTGCCAGCACCGTAGGAAGAGGGGAAAAACTGTTTTTT
>TRBJ2-7|-|few|13|TRBV20-1
CSARPQGNYEQYF
TGCAGTGCTAGACCTCAGGGGAACTACGAGCAGTACTTC
>TRBJ2-5|TRBD2|once|12|TRBV20-1
CSARTSAETQYF
TGCAGTGCTAGAACTAGCGCGGAGACCCAGTACTTC
>TRBJ1-5|-|few|18|TRBV12-3/TRBV12-4
CASSSLVAGWYSNQPQHF
TGTGCCAGCAGTTCGTTAGTAGCAGGGTGGTATAGCAATCAGCCCCAGCATTTT
>TRBJ1-5|-|-|14|TRBV20-1
CSSISGGRGQPQHF
TGCAGTAGTATCAGTGGGGGTCGCGGTCAGCCCCAGCATTTT
>TRBJ2-5|-|-|14|TRBV7-9
CASSFLAIQETQYF
TGTGCCAGCAGCTTTCTAGCGATCCAAGAGACCCAGTACTTC
>TRBJ2-7|-|once|13|TRBV6-5
CASSYFDSYEQYF
TGTGCCAGCAGTTACTTTGACTCCTACGAGCAGTACTTC
>TRBJ2-1|-|few|15|TRBV28
CASSPTWGARNEQFF
TGTGCCAGCAGTCCTACGTGGGGGGCCCGGAATGAGCAGTTCTTC
>TRBJ1-5|-|few|13|TRBV29-1
CSARGGGNQPQHF
TGCAGCGCCCGTGGGGGGGGGAATCAGCCCCAGCATTTT
>TRBJ2-1|TRBD2|few|17|TRBV7-6
CASSLVKGSGDANEQFF
TGTGCCAGCAGCTTAGTTAAGGGTAGCGGGGACGCCAATGAGCAGTTCTTC
>TRBJ2-5|-|-|17|TRBV24-1
CATSDPSFADFQETQYF
TGTGCCACCAGTGATCCAAGTTTTGCGGACTTCCAAGAGACCCAGTACTTC
>TRBJ2-4|-|few|13|TRBV20-1
CSARFGAKNIQYF
TGCAGTGCTAGATTTGGAGCCAAAAACATTCAGTACTTC
>TRBJ2-5|TRBD2|-|17|TRBV4-1
CASSQVLASGYQETQYF
TGCGCCAGCAGCCAAGTTTTGGCTAGCGGGTACCAAGAGACCCAGTACTTC
>TRBJ2-7|TRBD1|-|11|TRBV12-3/TRBV12-4
CASSIDRGRYF
TGTGCCAGCAGTATCGACAGGGGGCGGTACTTC
>TRBJ2-7|TRBD2|-|15|TRBV28
CASRAGTSGSYEQYF
TGTGCCAGCAGGGCGGGGACTAGCGGGAGCTACGAGCAGTACTTC
>TRBJ2-1|-|few|14|TRBV15
CATSSGSHYNEQFF
TGTGCCACCAGCAGCGGGAGCCACTACAATGAGCAGTTCTTC
>TRBJ2-7|TRBD1|-|15|TRBV18
CASSGRDSLYYEQYF
TGTGCCAGCTCGGGTCGGGACAGCCTTTACTACGAGCAGTACTTC
>TRBJ2-1|TRBD2|few|17|TRBV20-1
CSADIRYLAGGANEQFF
TGCAGTGCTGATATCCGATATCTAGCGGGGGGGGCCAATGAGCAGTTCTTC
>TRBJ2-7|-|few|17|TRBV7-9
CASSLALTDGSAYEQYF
TGTGCCAGCAGCTTAGCGCTAACCGATGGGTCGGCCTACGAGCAGTACTTC
>TRBJ2-1|-|-|15|TRBV11-1
CASSLAPGGSNEQFF
TGTGCCAGCAGCTTAGCTCCAGGAGGTTCCAATGAGCAGTTCTTC
>TRBJ1-2|-|-|14|TRBV6-5
CASSYSGRLDGYTF
TGTGCCAGCAGTTACTCCGGCCGGCTGGATGGCTACACCTTC
>TRBJ2-2|-|-|15|TRBV5-6
CASSLWSGNTGELFF
TGTGCCAGCAGCTTGTGGTCGGGGAACACCGGGGAGCTGTTTTTT
>TRBJ2-1|TRBD1|-|14|TRBV7-7
CASSLRQGLNEQFF
TGTGCTAGCAGCTTACGACAGGGGCTCAATGAGCAGTTCTTC
>TRBJ2-7|-|-|14|TRBV27
CASSLRLNFYEQYF
TGTGCCAGCAGTCTAAGGCTCAATTTCTACGAGCAGTACTTC
>TRBJ1-1|-|-|13|TRBV29-1
CSVGVTENTEAFF
TGCAGCGTTGGTGTGACGGAGAACACTGAAGCTTTCTTT
>TRBJ2-7|TRBD2|few|15|TRBV28
CASSSGLAGGREQYF
TGTGCCAGCAGTTCGGGACTAGCGGGAGGGCGCGAGCAGTACTTC
>TRBJ1-2|TRBD1|-|14|TRBV11-2
CASSADRENYGYTF
TGTGCCAGCAGCGCGGACAGGGAGAACTATGGCTACACCTTC
>TRBJ2-3|-|few|19|TRBV5-1
CASSLAWGPSKVESDTQYF
TGCGCCAGCAGCTTGGCATGGGGACCCTCGAAAGTGGAAAGCGATACGCAGTATTTT
>TRBJ2-5|-|-|13|TRBV29-1
CSVDRGVGGTQYF
TGCAGCGTTGACCGTGGGGTCGGGGGGACCCAGTACTTC
>TRBJ1-1|-|few|15|TRBV4-2
CASSQDDPPNTEAFF
TGTGCCAGCAGCCAAGATGACCCACCGAACACTGAAGCTTTCTTT
>TRBJ2-3|-|-|14|TRBV9
CASSELVSTDTQYF
TGTGCCAGCAGCGAATTGGTGAGCACAGATACGCAGTATTTT
>TRBJ2-1|TRBD2|few|15|TRBV7-3
CASSATGGVYNEQFF
TGTGCCAGCAGTGCTACGGGGGGGGTTTACAATGAGCAGTTCTTC
>TRBJ2-1|-|-|13|TRBV25-1
CASSESGSREQFF
TGTGCCAGCAGTGAATCGGGGTCACGGGAGCAGTTCTTC
>TRBJ2-7|TRBD2|few|14|TRBV4-2
CASSQGAGGPSEYF
TGTGCCAGCAGCCAAGGAGCGGGAGGGCCCTCAGAGTACTTC
>TRBJ2-7|TRBD2|-|14|TRBV7-2
CASSPILGGYEQYF
TGTGCCAGCAGCCCCATCCTGGGGGGGTACGAGCAGTACTTC
>TRBJ2-5|TRBD2|-|15|TRBV10-3
CAISEKLAQQETQYF
TGTGCCATCAGTGAAAAACTAGCGCAACAAGAGACCCAGTACTTC
>TRBJ1-6|TRBD1|few|14|TRBV11-2
CASSRLTGKSPLHF
TGTGCCAGCAGCCGATTGACAGGGAAGTCACCCCTCCACTTT
>TRBJ1-2|-|few|15|TRBV27
CASSAVRRANYGYTF
TGTGCCAGCAGCGCTGTCCGCAGAGCTAACTATGGCTACACCTTC
>TRBJ2-5|TRBD1|few|14|TRBV6-1
CASILDRGRETQYF
TGTGCCAGCATTCTGGACAGGGGGCGAGAGACCCAGTACTTC
>TRBJ2-5|-|many|13|TRBV5-1
CASSWAGEETQYF
TGCGCCAGCAGCTGGGCAGGGGAAGAGACCCAGTACTTC
>TRBJ2-1|-|few|13|TRBV15
CATSRGDYNEQFF
TGTGCCACCAGCAGAGGGGACTACAATGAGCAGTTCTTC
>TRBJ1-2|TRBD1|few|14|TRBV7-9
CASRKGQGGYGYTF
TGTGCCAGCAGGAAAGGACAGGGAGGCTATGGCTACACCTTC
>TRBJ2-5|-|-|12|TRBV6-2/TRBV6-3
CATTFGGETQYF
TGTGCCACCACCTTCGGTGGAGAGACCCAGTACTTC
>TRBJ2-7|-|few|15|TRBV5-1
CASQGEWGDPNEQYF
TGCGCCAGCCAGGGAGAATGGGGGGATCCGAACGAGCAGTACTTC
>TRBJ2-2|TRBD2|-|15|TRBV5-5
CASSLTSGRIGELFF
TGTGCCAGCAGCTTGACTAGCGGGAGAATCGGGGAGCTGTTTTTT
>TRBJ2-5|-|many|14|TRBV6-6
CASSSYGNQETQYF
TGTGCCAGCAGCAGTTATGGGAACCAAGAGACCCAGTACTTC
>TRBJ2-7|TRBD1|-|12|TRBV29-1
CSVEGTGVEQYF
TGCAGCGTTGAGGGGACAGGGGTCGAGCAGTACTTC
>TRBJ1-1|-|few|13|TRBV10-3
CAITAKLNTEAFF
TGTGCCATCACTGCGAAACTGAACACTGAAGCTTTCTTT
>TRBJ2-1|TRBD2|-|14|TRBV9
CASSTGGAHNEQFF
TGTGCCAGCAGCACCGGGGGGGCCCACAATGAGCAGTTCTTC
>TRBJ1-1|-|-|15|TRBV7-2
CASSLDPFLNTEAFF
TGTGCCAGCAGCTTAGACCCGTTCTTGAACACTGAAGCTTTCTTT
>TRBJ2-1|-|-|15|TRBV5-1
CASSLKTGRGDEQFF
TGCGCCAGCAGCTTGAAGACAGGCCGGGGCGATGAGCAGTTCTTC